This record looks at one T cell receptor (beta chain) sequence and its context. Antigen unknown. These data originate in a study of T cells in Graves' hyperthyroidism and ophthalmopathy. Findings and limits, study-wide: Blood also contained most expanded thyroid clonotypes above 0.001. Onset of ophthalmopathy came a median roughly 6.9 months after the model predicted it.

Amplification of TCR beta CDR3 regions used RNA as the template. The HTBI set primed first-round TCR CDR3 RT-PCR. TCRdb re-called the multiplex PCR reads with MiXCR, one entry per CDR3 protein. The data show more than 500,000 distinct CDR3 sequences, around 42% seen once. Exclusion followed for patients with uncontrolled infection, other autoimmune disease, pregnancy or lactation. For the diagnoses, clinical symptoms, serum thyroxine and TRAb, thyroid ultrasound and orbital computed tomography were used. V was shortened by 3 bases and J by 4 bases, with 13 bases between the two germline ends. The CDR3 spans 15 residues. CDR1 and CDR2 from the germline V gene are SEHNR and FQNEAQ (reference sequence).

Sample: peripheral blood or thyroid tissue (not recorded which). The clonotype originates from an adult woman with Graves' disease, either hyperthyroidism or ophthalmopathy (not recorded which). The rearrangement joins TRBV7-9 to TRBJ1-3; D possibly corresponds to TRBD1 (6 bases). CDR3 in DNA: TGTGCCAGCAGCTTTTTGGGGGCGCTGGGAAACACCATATATTTT. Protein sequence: CASSFLGALGNTIYF.